This TCR beta chain was recorded in a study of OX40 agonist ivuxolimab in advanced cancers. Study background: Every 2 weeks, ivuxolimab was infused into the patients intravenously at between 0.01 and 10 mg/kg.

Sequencing was performed with immunoSEQ multiplex PCR; in TCRdb, only in-frame clones are kept and a portion is missing. Of just under 65,000 clones listed, roughly nine tenths are singletons. The specimen comprised CD4+ or CD8+ T cells sorted from blood, sampled in a trial of the OX40 agonist ivuxolimab. The TCR was taken from an adult with an advanced solid tumor such as melanoma, head and neck, liver or kidney cancer.

The CDR3 DNA reads as TGCGCCAGCAGCTTGACACAGGGATTTTCGCGCACTGAAGCTTTCTTT. Residues: CASSLTQGFSRTEAFF. This rearrangement joins TRBV5-1 to TRBJ1-1, with D possibly TRBD1 on 6 matching bases. Trimming removed 1 base from V and 4 bases from J, with 17 bases in between. There are 16 residues in the CDR3. The V gene's germline CDR1 is SGHRS and CDR2 YFSETQ.